Presented here are 4 T cell receptor beta chains from one specimen sequenced in a study of vaccination and CD4 T cells after COVID-19. Antigens of these TCRs are unknown. Noted treatment: roughly 10-day PBMC culture with coronavirus spike peptide pools or control peptides (ViraFEST assay). The Oncomine TCR Beta short-read assay sequenced DNA from cultured CD4+ T cells. TCRdb reprocessed the PCR reads via MiXCR and lists one record per CDR3 protein. The repertoire has just over 9,500 distinct CDR3 sequences, approximately 48% of them found once; the top ten carry roughly 22%. The source material was CD4+ T cells from blood, cultured in vitro. The receptors originated from a human donor who had recovered from COVID-19.

The V gene is TRBV20-1, the J gene TRBJ1-1; D not certain. V shed 3 bases and J shed 0 bases, with 8 bases lying between them. Per germline, CDR1 DFQATT and CDR2 SNEGSKA (reference sequence). There are 13 residues in the CDR3. DNA for the CDR3: TGCAGTGCTAGTCGGGCGCTGAACACTGAAGCTTTCTTT. This encodes CSASRALNTEAFF.

J is TRBJ2-2 and V is TRBV30; 12 bases line up with TRBD2. Germline V lookup: CDR1 GTSNPN, CDR2 SVGIG (reference sequence). This CDR3 has 18 amino acids. The V and J ends lost 0 bases and 4 bases, in that order; junction bases with no gene match: 9. CDR3 loop: CAWSVLRLAGETTGELFF. The CDR3, as DNA: TGTGCCTGGAGTGTACTCCGACTAGCGGGGGAGACCACCGGGGAGCTGTTTTTT.

The chain uses TRBV18 and TRBJ1-1; D ambiguous. Trimming took 0 bases from V and 11 from J, leaving 13 bases between them. The CDR3 has 13 residues. The germline CDR1 and CDR2 sequences are KGHSH and LQKENI. CDR3 nucleotide sequence: TGTGCCAGCTCACCACCGGGCAGTCGAGAGGCTTTCTTT. Translated: CASSPPGSREAFF.

The chain carries TRBV7-2 and TRBJ1-5; the D gene is possibly TRBD1 (6 bases). The CDR3 is 17 residues long. Trimming took 5 bases from V and 0 from J, leaving 17 bases between them. Germline V gives CDR1 SGHTA, CDR2 FQGNSA. The CDR3 DNA reads as TGTGCCAGCAGCGCACGCCTGACAGGAGGTAGCAATCAGCCCCAGCATTTT. Protein sequence: CASSARLTGGSNQPQHF.